This entry lists 29 T cell receptor beta chains sequenced from one sample in a study of blood T cell repertoires in COVID-19. Clones were read by immunoSEQ multiplex PCR, and TCRdb kept only the in-frame ones, dropping some. The table has about 61,000 clones, roughly 80% seen once. Sample: peripheral blood. Every receptor here comes from an elderly man with active or convalescent COVID-19.

The chain recombines TRBV6-5 with TRBJ2-2; D not resolved. V was cut by 5 bases and J by 0 bases, with 10 bases left in between. Germline assignment: CDR1 MNHEY and CDR2 SVGAGI. The CDR3 spans 15 residues. CDR3: CASSLGSPNTGELFF. CDR3 bases: TGTGCCAGCAGTCTCGGTTCGCCGAACACCGGGGAGCTGTTTTTT.

This sequence joins TRBV1 and TRBJ2-2; the table's TRBD2 call for D was not verified on the DNA. TRBV1 is labeled a pseudogene. This CDR3 region has 18 residues. The CDR3 DNA follows: TGCACCAGCAGCCAAGATCGCGTACTAGCGGGAGATGGCGGGGAGCTGTTTTTT. As protein: CTSSQDRVLAGDGGELFF.

This chain uses TRBV3-1 (or the pseudogene TRBV3-2) with TRBJ2-5; 8 positions agree with TRBD1. Germline CDR1 LGHDT, CDR2 YNNKEL (reference sequence). The CDR3 has 18 residues. The J segment lost 4 bases and the V segment lost 2 bases, leaving 15 bases of the junction unmatched. The CDR3 loop is CASSQPPRQGAILETQYF. The CDR3 DNA reads as TGTGCCAGCAGCCAACCCCCCCGGCAGGGGGCTATACTAGAGACCCAGTACTTC.

V is TRBV2 and J is TRBJ2-5; tentatively, D is TRBD2 (6 bases). The V end was cut by 2 bases, the J end by 0 bases, with 10 bases between. The length of the CDR3 is 15 residues. From germline, CDR1 is SNHLY and CDR2 FYNNEI. CDR3 coding DNA: TGTGCCAGCAGTGAATCCGCGGGACACCAAGAGACCCAGTACTTC. This codes for CASSESAGHQETQYF.

This chain links TRBV4-3 with TRBJ1-1; D is perhaps TRBD1 (6 bases). In germline, CDR1 is LGHNA, CDR2 YSLEER. The V end lost 4 bases, the J end lost 1 base, and 16 bases lay between the germline ends. The CDR3 has 16 residues. The chain's CDR3 is CASSRRVNRENTEAFF. The CDR3 nucleotides read TGCGCCAGCAGCCGTAGGGTCAACAGGGAGAACACTGAAGCTTTCTTT.

This clone came up a few times. The chain recombines TRBV13 with TRBJ2-1; 15 nucleotides line up with TRBD2. In germline, CDR1 is PRHDT, CDR2 FYEKMQ (reference sequence). With V trimmed by 5 bases and J by 7 bases, 3 bases remained unmatched. This CDR3 has 15 amino acids. The CDR3 DNA is TGTGCCAGCAGCCGGGGACTAGCGGGAGGTAATGAGCAGTTCTTC. The encoded protein is CASSRGLAGGNEQFF.

The chain employs TRBV11-2 and TRBJ2-5; a weak D match, TRBD1 (6 bases). CDR1 and CDR2 (germline): SGHAT, FQNNGV. CDR3 length equals 12 residues. V lost 8 bases to trimming and J lost 4 bases, with 11 bases between them. The CDR3 reads CASAGEAETQYF. DNA of the CDR3: TGTGCCAGCGCAGGGGAAGCAGAGACCCAGTACTTC.

V and J are TRBV27 and TRBJ1-1; D is undetermined. This CDR3 has 13 residues. CDR1 and CDR2 from the germline V gene are MNHEY and SMNVEV (reference sequence). V lost 4 bases, J lost 4 bases, and 10 bases lay in between. In DNA, the CDR3 is TGTGCCAGCAGTTCCAGGTTTAGCACTGAAGCTTTCTTT. It yields the protein CASSSRFSTEAFF.

The chain is built from TRBV3-1 (or the pseudogene TRBV3-2) and TRBJ1-1, with 11 bases lining up with TRBD1. The ends lost 4 bases at V and 7 bases at J; junction bases unmatched: 5. CDR1 is LGHDT and CDR2 is YNNKEL in the germline V gene (reference sequence). The CDR3 covers 14 residues. CDR3 bases: TGTGCCAGCAGCCGGACAGGGGGCGGGGATGAAGCTTTCTTT. It encodes CASSRTGGGDEAFF.

The CDR3 sequence is CASSPGGRDNSPLHF. The CDR3 DNA sequence: TGTGCCAGCAGCCCTGGCGGTCGGGATAATTCACCCCTCCACTTT. The V and J genes are TRBV7-9 and TRBJ1-6; D call uncertain. The CDR3 loop spans 15 amino acids. Per the germline V gene, CDR1 is SEHNR and CDR2 is FQNEAQ (reference sequence). The V end was cut by 5 bases, the J end by 5 bases, with 13 bases between.

The chain is built from TRBV5-1 and TRBJ1-1; 8 bases line up with TRBD1. V dropped 4 bases and J dropped 1; count of bases not matched to a gene: 3. Germline V gene lookup returns CDR1 SGHRS and CDR2 YFSETQ. The CDR3 contains 14 residues. CDR3 nucleotide sequence: TGCGCCAGCAGCCAAGGGACAGGGAACACTGAAGCTTTCTTT. Translation gives CASSQGTGNTEAFF. Full variable domain (rest looked up from reference TRBV5-1 and TRBJ1-1): KAGVTQTPRYLIKTRGQQVTLSCSPISGHRSVSWYQQTPGQGLQFLFEYFSETQRNKGNFPGRFSGRQFSNSRSEMNVSTLELGDSALYLCASSQGTGNTEAFFGQGTRLTVV.

The rearrangement links TRBV28 to TRBJ2-5; 9 positions agree with TRBD1. The CDR3 is 13 amino acids. Per the germline V gene, CDR1 is MDHEN and CDR2 is SYDVKM. V trimming: 10 bases; J trimming: 7 bases; junction bases outside the gene matches: 10. CDR3 DNA: TGTGCCATCAGAAGGGACAGGGTAGGGACCCAGTACTTC. This encodes CAIRRDRVGTQYF.

V gene TRBV19 combines with J gene TRBJ2-7, with D hard to call. CDR3 size: 14 residues. The V and J ends lost 3 bases and 0 bases respectively, with 9 bases between them. Per germline, CDR1 LNHDA and CDR2 SQIVND (reference sequence). This chain's CDR3 is CASSIAVSSYEQYF. Written as DNA, the CDR3 is TGTGCCAGTAGTATTGCGGTCAGCTCCTACGAGCAGTACTTC.

V and J are TRBV6-5 and TRBJ2-5; D might be TRBD1 (6 bases). Per germline, CDR1 MNHEY and CDR2 SVGAGI. The V end lost 8 bases, the J end lost 5 bases, and 15 bases lay between the germline ends. This CDR3 contains 13 residues. CDR3 in DNA: TGTGCCAGCCGGAATACAGGGTACGAGACCCAGTACTTC. This gives the protein CASRNTGYETQYF.

The chain recombines TRBV19 with TRBJ2-3; 10 bases match TRBD2. V lost 6 bases, J lost 5 bases, and 11 bases stayed unmatched. CDR1 and CDR2 (germline): LNHDA, SQIVND (reference sequence). CDR3 size: 16 residues. In DNA, the CDR3 is TGTGCCAGTAGGGACAGAGGGACTAGCGCATTAGATACGCAGTATTTT. This translates into CASRDRGTSALDTQYF.

The rearrangement links TRBV28 to TRBJ1-2, with 8 bases fitting TRBD1. The trim removed 5 bases at V and 6 bases at J, leaving 8 bases unmatched. This CDR3 has 14 residues. Looked up from germline, CDR1 is MDHEN and CDR2 is SYDVKM. CDR3 nucleotide sequence: TGTGCCAGCAGTCCTCCGACAGGGGCACATGGCTACACCTTC. Its translation is CASSPPTGAHGYTF.

The V call is TRBV4-2, the J call TRBJ2-3; TRBD2 matches at 7 bases. The CDR3 has 17 residues. Germline assignment: CDR1 LGHNA and CDR2 YNFKEQ. V lost 0 bases, J lost 0 bases, and 6 bases stayed unmatched. The CDR3 DNA reads TGTGCCAGCAGCCAAGATCGGAGCGGGACTAGCACAGATACGCAGTATTTT. Its protein is CASSQDRSGTSTDTQYF.

The gene calls are TRBV5-1 and TRBJ2-1; D might be TRBD2 (6 bases). The CDR3 covers 14 residues. Germline-derived CDR1 and CDR2 are SGHRS and YFSETQ. The V end was cut by 3 bases, the J end by 4 bases, with 11 bases between. CDR3 loop: CASSSSGPYNEQFF. The CDR3 nucleotides are TGCGCCAGCAGCTCGAGCGGGCCGTACAATGAGCAGTTCTTC.

The chain has TRBV4-3 and TRBJ1-5; 7 bases agree with TRBD1. The V gene end was trimmed by 2 bases and the J gene end by 0 bases; junction bases not matched to a gene: 7. This CDR3 is built from 17 residues. Germline-derived CDR1 and CDR2 are LGHNA and YSLEER. This CDR3 is CASSQHRDSYSNQPQHF. The CDR3 region has the DNA TGCGCCAGCAGCCAACACCGGGACAGCTATAGCAATCAGCCCCAGCATTTT.

V is TRBV15 and J is TRBJ1-2; 7 positions agree with TRBD1. J gave up 1 base and V 1 base, and 9 bases lay outside the gene matches. This CDR3 is built from 17 residues. Germline V lookup: CDR1 LNHNV, CDR2 YYDKDF (reference sequence). The CDR3 is CATSRGIGDSLNYGYTF. CDR3 nucleotides: TGTGCCACCAGCAGAGGGATTGGGGACAGCCTTAACTATGGCTACACCTTC.

This clone was observed a handful of times. CDR3 nucleotides: TGTGCCAGCAGTCCTGAGACAGGGGCCCACGAGCAGTACTTC. Protein: CASSPETGAHEQYF. The chain is built from TRBV27 and TRBJ2-7, with 8 bases matching TRBD1. The germline V gene has CDR1 MNHEY and CDR2 SMNVEV (reference sequence). V dropped 5 bases and J dropped 5; count of bases not matched to a gene: 8. The CDR3 loop spans 14 amino acids.

This chain joins TRBV18 and TRBJ2-7; TRBD2 matches at 8 bases. Trimming removed 3 bases from V and 1 base from J; junction bases left unmatched: 2. Per germline, CDR1 KGHSH and CDR2 LQKENI. There are 14 residues in the CDR3. The CDR3, as DNA: TGTGCCAGCTCACCTAGCGGGATTTCCTACGAGCAGTACTTC. Residues: CASSPSGISYEQYF.

The V call is TRBV5-4, the J call TRBJ2-3; 8 bases agree with TRBD2. Trimming at V came to 0 bases and at J to 5 bases, leaving 8 bases not matched to a gene. Looked up from germline, CDR1 is SGHNT and CDR2 is YYREEE (reference sequence). The CDR3 has 16 amino acids. Here the CDR3 reads CASSLAGSGVQDTQYF. The CDR3 DNA sequence: TGTGCCAGCAGCTTGGCCGGTAGCGGGGTTCAAGATACGCAGTATTTT. The full variable domain, rest sourced from reference TRBV5-4 and TRBJ2-3, is ETGVTQSPTHLIKTRGQQVTLRCSSQSGHNTVSWYQQALGQGPQFIFQYYREEENGRGNFPPRFSGLQFPNYSSELNVNALELDDSALYLCASSLAGSGVQDTQYFGPGTRLTVL.

This chain connects TRBV9 to TRBJ1-5, with a possible D match to TRBD1 (6 bases). Germline values: CDR1 SGDLS, CDR2 YYNGEE. V was shortened by 3 bases and J by 6 bases, with 13 bases between the two germline ends. The CDR3 length is 14 residues. The CDR3 loop is CASSAGGLSQPQHF. CDR3 nucleotide sequence: TGTGCCAGCAGCGCGGGGGGCTTAAGTCAGCCCCAGCATTTT.

The chain is built from TRBV29-1 and TRBJ2-1, with TRBD2 as a possible D gene (5 bases). V was clipped by 7 bases and J by 9 bases, with 22 bases between them. Germline lookup yields CDR1 SQVTM and CDR2 ANQGSEA. The CDR3 totals 14 residues. The CDR3 DNA sequence: TGCAGCGCCGGGATCCCAGTAAACGACGCTGAGCAGTTCTTC. Encoded protein: CSAGIPVNDAEQFF.

This clone showed up just once. The chain is built from TRBV20-1 and TRBJ2-2, with D possibly TRBD2 on 5 matching bases. The CDR3 consists of 13 residues. CDR1 and CDR2 from the germline V gene are DFQATT and SNEGSKA (reference sequence). V lost 3 bases and J lost 5, with 10 bases in between. In DNA form, the CDR3 reads TGCAGTGCTAGTCCTAGCAGGACCGGGGAGCTGTTTTTT. Translated: CSASPSRTGELFF.

J is TRBJ2-2 and V is TRBV5-1; 8 bases are shared with TRBD1. With V trimmed by 0 bases and J by 2 bases, 6 bases remained unmatched. CDR1 SGHRS and CDR2 YFSETQ come from the germline V gene. The length of the CDR3 is 17 residues. CDR3 coding DNA: TGCGCCAGCAGCTTGGCGAGCCAGGGGGCAAACACCGGGGAGCTGTTTTTT. Amino acid sequence: CASSLASQGANTGELFF. The whole variable domain, remainder taken from reference TRBV5-1 and TRBJ2-2, is KAGVTQTPRYLIKTRGQQVTLSCSPISGHRSVSWYQQTPGQGLQFLFEYFSETQRNKGNFPGRFSGRQFSNSRSEMNVSTLELGDSALYLCASSLASQGANTGELFFGEGSRLTVL.

The rearrangement links TRBV6-5 to TRBJ2-5; no reliable D call. The CDR3 covers 12 residues. Trimming stripped 7 bases from V and 2 bases from J, with 8 bases between. Looked up from germline, CDR1 is MNHEY and CDR2 is SVGAGI. The CDR3 is CASTGRQETQYF. CDR3 DNA: TGTGCCAGCACCGGCAGGCAAGAGACCCAGTACTTC.

V and J are TRBV12-3 or TRBV12-4 and TRBJ1-2; weak D call: TRBD1 (6 bases). Trimming pared 6 bases from V and 2 bases from J, leaving 10 bases between. This CDR3 has 13 residues. The CDR3 sequence: CASSTGKNYGYTF. The DNA for the CDR3 is TGTGCCAGCAGCACAGGGAAAAACTATGGCTACACCTTC.